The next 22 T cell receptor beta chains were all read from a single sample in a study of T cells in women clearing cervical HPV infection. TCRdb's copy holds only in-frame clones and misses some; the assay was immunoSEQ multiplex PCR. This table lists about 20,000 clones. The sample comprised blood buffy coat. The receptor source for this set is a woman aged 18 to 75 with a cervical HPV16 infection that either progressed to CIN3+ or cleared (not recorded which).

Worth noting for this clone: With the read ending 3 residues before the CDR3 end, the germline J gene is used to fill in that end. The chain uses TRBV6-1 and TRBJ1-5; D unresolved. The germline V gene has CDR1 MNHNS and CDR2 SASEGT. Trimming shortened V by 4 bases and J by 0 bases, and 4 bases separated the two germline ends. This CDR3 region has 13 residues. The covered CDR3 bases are TGTGCCAGCAGTGCCAGTAGCAATCAGCCC. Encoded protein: CASSASSNQP. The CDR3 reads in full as CASSASSNQPQHF.

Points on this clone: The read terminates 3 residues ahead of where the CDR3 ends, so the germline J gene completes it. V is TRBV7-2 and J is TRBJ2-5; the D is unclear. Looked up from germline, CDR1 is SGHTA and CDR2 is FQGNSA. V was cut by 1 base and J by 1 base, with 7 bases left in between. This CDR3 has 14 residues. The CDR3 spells CASSLGSGQETQYF. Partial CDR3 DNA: TGTGCCAGCAGCTTAGGATCGGGCCAAGAGACC.

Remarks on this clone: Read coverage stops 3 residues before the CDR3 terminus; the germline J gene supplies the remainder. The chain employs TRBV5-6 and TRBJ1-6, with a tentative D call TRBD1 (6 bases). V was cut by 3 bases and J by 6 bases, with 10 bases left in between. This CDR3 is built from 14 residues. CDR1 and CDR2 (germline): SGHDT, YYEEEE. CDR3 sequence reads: CASSWRQANSPLHF. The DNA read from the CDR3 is TGTGCCAGCAGCTGGAGACAGGCTAATTCACCC.

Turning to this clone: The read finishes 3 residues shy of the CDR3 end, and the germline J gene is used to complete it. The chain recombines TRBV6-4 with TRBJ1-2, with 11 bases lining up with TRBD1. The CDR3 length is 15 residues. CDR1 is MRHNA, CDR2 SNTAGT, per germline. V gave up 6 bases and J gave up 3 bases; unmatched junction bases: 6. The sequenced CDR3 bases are TGTGCCAGCAGCTCTGGGACAGGGGGTTACTATGGC. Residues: CASSSGTGGYYG. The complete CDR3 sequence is CASSSGTGGYYGYTF.

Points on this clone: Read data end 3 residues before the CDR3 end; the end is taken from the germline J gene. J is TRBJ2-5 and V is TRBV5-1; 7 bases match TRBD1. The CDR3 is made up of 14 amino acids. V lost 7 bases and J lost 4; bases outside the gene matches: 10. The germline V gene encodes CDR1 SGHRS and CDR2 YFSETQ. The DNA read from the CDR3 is TGCGCCAGCGCCGGGACAGCAGACGGAGAGACC. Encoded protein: CASAGTADGET. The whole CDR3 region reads CASAGTADGETQYF.

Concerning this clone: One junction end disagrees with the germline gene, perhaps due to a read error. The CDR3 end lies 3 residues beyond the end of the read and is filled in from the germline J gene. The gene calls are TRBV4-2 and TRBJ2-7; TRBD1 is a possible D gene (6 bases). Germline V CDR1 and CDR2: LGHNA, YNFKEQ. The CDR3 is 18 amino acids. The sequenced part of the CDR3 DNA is TGCGCCAGCAGCCAAGAGGGCGCGTCTAGGGGGAGAATCTACGAG. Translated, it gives CASSQEGASRGRIYE. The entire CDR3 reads CASSQEGASRGRIYEQYF.

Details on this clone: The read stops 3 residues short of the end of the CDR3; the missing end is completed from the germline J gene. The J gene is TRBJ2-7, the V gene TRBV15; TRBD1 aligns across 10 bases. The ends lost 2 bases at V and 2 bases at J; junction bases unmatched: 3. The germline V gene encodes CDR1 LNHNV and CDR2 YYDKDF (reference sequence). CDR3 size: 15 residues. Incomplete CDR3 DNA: TGTGCCACCAGCAGAAGGACAGGGGGGGCCTACGAG. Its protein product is CATSRRTGGAYE. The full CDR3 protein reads CATSRRTGGAYEQYF.

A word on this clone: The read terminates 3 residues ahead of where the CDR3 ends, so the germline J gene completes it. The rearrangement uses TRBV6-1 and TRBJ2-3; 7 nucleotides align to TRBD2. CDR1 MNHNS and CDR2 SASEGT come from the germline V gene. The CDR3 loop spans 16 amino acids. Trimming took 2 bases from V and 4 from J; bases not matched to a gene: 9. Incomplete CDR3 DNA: TGTGCCAGCAGTGAATCCCGTCATGGACTAGCAGATACG. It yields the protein CASSESRHGLADT. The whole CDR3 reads CASSESRHGLADTQYF.

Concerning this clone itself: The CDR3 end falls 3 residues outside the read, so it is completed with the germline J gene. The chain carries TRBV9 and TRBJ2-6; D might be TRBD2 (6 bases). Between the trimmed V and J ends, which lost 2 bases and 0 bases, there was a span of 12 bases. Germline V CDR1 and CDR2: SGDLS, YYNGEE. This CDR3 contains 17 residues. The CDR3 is CASSVGLSSSGANVLTF. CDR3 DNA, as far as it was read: TGTGCCAGCAGCGTGGGACTTTCGAGCTCTGGGGCCAACGTC.

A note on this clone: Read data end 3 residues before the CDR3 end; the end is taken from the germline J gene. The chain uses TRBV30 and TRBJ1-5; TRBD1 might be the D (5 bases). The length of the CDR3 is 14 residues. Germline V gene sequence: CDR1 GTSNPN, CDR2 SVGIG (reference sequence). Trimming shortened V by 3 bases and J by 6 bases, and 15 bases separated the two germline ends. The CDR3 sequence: CAWSRGVGSQPQHF. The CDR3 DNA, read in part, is TGTGCCTGGAGCCGGGGGGTAGGGTCTCAGCCC.

The CDR3 loop reads CATSRNRVVLETQYF. Incomplete CDR3 DNA: TGTGCCACCAGCCGAAACAGGGTAGTATTGGAGACC. V and J are TRBV15 and TRBJ2-5; TRBD1 is a possible D gene (6 bases). The CDR3 goes on 3 residues after the read ends, and that part is filled in from the germline J gene. The CDR3 extends over 15 amino acids. V was trimmed by 5 bases and J by 5 bases, leaving 18 bases between them. Per the germline V gene, CDR1 is LNHNV and CDR2 is YYDKDF (reference sequence).

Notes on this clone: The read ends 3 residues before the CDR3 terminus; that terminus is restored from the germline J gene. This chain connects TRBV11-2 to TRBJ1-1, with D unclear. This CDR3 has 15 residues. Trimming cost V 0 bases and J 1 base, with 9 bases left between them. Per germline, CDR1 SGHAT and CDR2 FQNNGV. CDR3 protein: CASSLDRFGNTEAFF. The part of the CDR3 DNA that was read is TGTGCCAGCAGCTTAGATCGCTTCGGGAACACTGAA. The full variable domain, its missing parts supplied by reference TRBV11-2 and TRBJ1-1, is EAGVAQSPRYKIIEKRQSVAFWCNPISGHATLYWYQQILGQGPKLLIQFQNNGVVDDSQLPKDRFSAERLKGVDSTLKIQPAKLEDSAVYLCASSLDRFGNTEAFFGQGTRLTVV.

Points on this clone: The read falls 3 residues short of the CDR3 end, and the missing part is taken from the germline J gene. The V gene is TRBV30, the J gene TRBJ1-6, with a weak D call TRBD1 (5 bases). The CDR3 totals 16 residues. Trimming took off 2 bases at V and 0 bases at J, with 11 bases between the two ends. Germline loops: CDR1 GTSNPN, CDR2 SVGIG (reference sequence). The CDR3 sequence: CAWSREGSSYNSPLHF. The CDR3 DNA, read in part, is TGTGCCTGGAGTAGGGAGGGGAGCTCCTATAATTCACCC.

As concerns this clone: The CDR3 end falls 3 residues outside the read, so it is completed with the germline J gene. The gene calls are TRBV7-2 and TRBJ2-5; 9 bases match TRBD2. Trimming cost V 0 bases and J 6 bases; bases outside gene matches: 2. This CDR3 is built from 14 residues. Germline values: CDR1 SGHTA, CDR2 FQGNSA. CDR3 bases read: TGTGCCAGCAGCTTAGCGCTAGCGGGGCAGACC. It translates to CASSLALAGQT. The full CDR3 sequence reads CASSLALAGQTQYF.

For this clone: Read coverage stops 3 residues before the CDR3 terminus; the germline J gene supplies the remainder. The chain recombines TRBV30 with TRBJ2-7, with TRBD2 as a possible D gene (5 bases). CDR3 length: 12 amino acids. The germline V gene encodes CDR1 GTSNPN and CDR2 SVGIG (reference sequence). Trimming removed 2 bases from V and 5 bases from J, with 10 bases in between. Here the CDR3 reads CAWSLERDEQYF. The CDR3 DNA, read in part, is TGTGCCTGGAGTCTGGAGAGGGACGAG.

Incomplete CDR3 DNA: TGTGCCACGCGAGGGGGGGGCTTTAACTATGGC. It specifies CATRGGGFNYG. The entire CDR3 protein reads CATRGGGFNYGYTF. The chain carries TRBV10-3 and TRBJ1-2; possibly TRBD1 for D (6 bases). The read ends 3 residues before the CDR3 terminus; that terminus is restored from the germline J gene. This CDR3 is built from 14 residues. Trimming shortened V by 10 bases and J by 1 base, and 16 bases separated the two germline ends. CDR1 is ENHRY, CDR2 SYGVKD, per germline.

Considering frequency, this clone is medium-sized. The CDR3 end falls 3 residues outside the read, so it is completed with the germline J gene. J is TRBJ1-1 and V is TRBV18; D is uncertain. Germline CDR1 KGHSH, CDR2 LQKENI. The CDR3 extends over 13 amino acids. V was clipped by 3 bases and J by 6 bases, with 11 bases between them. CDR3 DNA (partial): TGTGCCAGCTCACCTTCCGGTTTCGCTGAA. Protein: CASSPSGFAE. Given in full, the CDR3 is CASSPSGFAEAFF.

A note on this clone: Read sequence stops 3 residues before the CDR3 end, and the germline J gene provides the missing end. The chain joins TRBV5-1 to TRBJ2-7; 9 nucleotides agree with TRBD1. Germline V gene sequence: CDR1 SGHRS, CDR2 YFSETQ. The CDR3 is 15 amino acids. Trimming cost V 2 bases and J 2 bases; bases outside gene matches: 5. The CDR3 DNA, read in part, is TGCGCCAGCAGCTTTTGGACAGGGGTAACCTACGAG. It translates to CASSFWTGVTYE. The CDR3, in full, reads CASSFWTGVTYEQYF. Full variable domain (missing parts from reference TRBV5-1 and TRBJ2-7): KAGVTQTPRYLIKTRGQQVTLSCSPISGHRSVSWYQQTPGQGLQFLFEYFSETQRNKGNFPGRFSGRQFSNSRSEMNVSTLELGDSALYLCASSFWTGVTYEQYFGPGTRLTVT.

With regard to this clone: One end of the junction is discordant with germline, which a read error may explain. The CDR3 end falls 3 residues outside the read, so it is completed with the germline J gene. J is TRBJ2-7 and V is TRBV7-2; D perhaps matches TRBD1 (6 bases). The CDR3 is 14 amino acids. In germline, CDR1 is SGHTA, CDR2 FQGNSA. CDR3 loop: CASSLVGGSHEQYF. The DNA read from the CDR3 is TGTGCCAGCAGCTTAGTTGGGGGCTCCCACGAG.

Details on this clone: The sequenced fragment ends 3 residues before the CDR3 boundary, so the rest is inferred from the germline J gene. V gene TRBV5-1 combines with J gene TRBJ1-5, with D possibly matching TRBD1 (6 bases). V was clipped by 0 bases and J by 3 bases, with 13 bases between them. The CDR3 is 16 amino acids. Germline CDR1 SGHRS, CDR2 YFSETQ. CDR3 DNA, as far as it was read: TGCGCCAGCAGCTTGGTAGGACAGCGCTTCAATCAGCCC. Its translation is CASSLVGQRFNQP. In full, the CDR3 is CASSLVGQRFNQPQHF.

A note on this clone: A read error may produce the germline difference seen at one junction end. CDR3 bases read: TGTGCCAGCAGTACTTGGACAGCGAACACTGGGGAG. Amino acids: CASSTWTANTGE. The entire CDR3 protein reads CASSTWTANTGELFF. The rearrangement uses TRBV6-2 or TRBV6-3 and TRBJ2-2; D might be TRBD1 (6 bases). The missing CDR3 end, 3 residues past where the read stops, is filled in from the germline J gene. The CDR3 consists of 15 residues. Per germline, CDR1 MNHEY and CDR2 SVGEGT.

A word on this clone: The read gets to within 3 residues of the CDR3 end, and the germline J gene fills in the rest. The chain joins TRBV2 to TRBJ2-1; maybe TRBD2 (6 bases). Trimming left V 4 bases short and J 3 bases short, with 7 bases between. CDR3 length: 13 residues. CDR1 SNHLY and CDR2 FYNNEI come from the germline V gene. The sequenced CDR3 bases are TGTGCCAGCAGTGGGGGGGTCTACAATGAG. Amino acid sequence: CASSGGVYNE. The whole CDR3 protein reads CASSGGVYNEQFF.